Shown below are 5 T cell receptor beta chains from a single sample sequenced in a study of cytomegalovirus exposure and HLA in healthy donors. Profiled with immunoSEQ multiplex PCR; TCRdb holds only in-frame clones, not every one. This repertoire shows 200,000 to 300,000 clones, approximately 84% found once; its top ten account for roughly 1.2%. The sequenced sample consisted of PBMCs. These TCRs come from a woman aged 25 to 39 in good health and CMV-seropositive.

DNA of the CDR3: TGTGCCAGCAGCGACTACCGGAACACTGAAGCTTTCTTT. It encodes CASSDYRNTEAFF. The chain carries TRBV11-1 and TRBJ1-1; D gene ambiguous. Deletions cut 5 bases from V and 1 base from J, with 8 bases between. The CDR3 consists of 13 residues. The germline gives CDR1 SGHAT, CDR2 FQDESV (reference sequence).

This clone was seen a single time. This sequence joins TRBV5-8 and TRBJ1-5; D not resolved. The CDR3 consists of 15 residues. Trimming stripped 5 bases from V and 0 bases from J, with 12 bases between. Germline V lookup: CDR1 SGHTS, CDR2 YDEGEE. The CDR3 coding sequence is TGTGCCAGCAGTGACCGGGTTTTTAGCAATCAGCCCCAGCATTTT. Protein sequence: CASSDRVFSNQPQHF.

The gene calls are TRBV9 and TRBJ2-2; D remains ambiguous. V shed 0 bases and J shed 4 bases, with 10 bases lying between them. This CDR3 comprises 15 residues. The germline V gene encodes CDR1 SGDLS and CDR2 YYNGEE. This CDR3 is CASSVAPTGTGELFF. The DNA of the CDR3 is TGTGCCAGCAGCGTAGCTCCAACGGGCACCGGGGAGCTGTTTTTT.

The chain is built from TRBV4-1 and TRBJ1-4; D unresolved. V was pared by 4 bases and J by 6 bases, with 18 bases between. CDR3 size: 16 residues. Germline loops: CDR1 MGHRA, CDR2 YSYEKL. CDR3 nucleotides: TGCGCCAGCAGCCCGCCCCCCGGGAGAGCTTATGAAAAACTGTTTTTT. It translates to CASSPPPGRAYEKLFF.

The chain recombines TRBV4-1 with TRBJ2-1, with 7 bases lining up with TRBD1. Looked up from germline, CDR1 is MGHRA and CDR2 is YSYEKL. This CDR3 is 15 amino acids long. With V trimmed by 1 base and J by 4 bases, 4 bases remained unmatched. The chain's CDR3 is CASSQGMTGYNEQFF. CDR3 nucleotide sequence: TGCGCCAGCAGCCAAGGGATGACAGGGTACAATGAGCAGTTCTTC.